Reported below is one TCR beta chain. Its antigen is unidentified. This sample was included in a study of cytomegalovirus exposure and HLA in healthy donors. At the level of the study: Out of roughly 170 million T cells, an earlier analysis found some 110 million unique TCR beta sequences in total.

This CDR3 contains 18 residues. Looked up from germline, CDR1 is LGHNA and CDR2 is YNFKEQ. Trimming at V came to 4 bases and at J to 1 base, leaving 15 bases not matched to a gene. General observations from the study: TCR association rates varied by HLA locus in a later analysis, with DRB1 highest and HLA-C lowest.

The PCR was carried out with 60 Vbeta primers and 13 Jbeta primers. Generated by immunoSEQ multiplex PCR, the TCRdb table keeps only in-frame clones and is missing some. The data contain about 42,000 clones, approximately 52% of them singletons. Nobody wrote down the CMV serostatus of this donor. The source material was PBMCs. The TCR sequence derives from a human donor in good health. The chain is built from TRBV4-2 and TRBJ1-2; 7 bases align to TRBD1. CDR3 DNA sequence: TGTGCCAGCAGCCTTATCACCGGGACAGCGTCTGGTAACTATGGCTACACCTTC. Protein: CASSLITGTASGNYGYTF.